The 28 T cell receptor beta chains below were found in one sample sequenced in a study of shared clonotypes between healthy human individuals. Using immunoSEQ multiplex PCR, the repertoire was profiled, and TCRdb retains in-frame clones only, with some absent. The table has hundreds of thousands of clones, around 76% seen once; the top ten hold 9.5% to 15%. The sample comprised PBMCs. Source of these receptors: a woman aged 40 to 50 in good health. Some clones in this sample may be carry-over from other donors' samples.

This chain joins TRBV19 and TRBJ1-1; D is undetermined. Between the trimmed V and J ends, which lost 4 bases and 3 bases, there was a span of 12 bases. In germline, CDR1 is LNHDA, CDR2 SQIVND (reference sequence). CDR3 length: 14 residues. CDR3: CASSRWAWDTEAFF. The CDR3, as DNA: TGTGCCAGTAGTAGGTGGGCGTGGGACACTGAAGCTTTCTTT.

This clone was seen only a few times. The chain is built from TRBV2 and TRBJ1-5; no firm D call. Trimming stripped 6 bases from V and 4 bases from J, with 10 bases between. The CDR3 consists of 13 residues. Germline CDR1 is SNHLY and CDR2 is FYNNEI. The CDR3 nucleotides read TGTGCCAGCAGCGACGGACTGAATCAGCCCCAGCATTTT. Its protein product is CASSDGLNQPQHF.

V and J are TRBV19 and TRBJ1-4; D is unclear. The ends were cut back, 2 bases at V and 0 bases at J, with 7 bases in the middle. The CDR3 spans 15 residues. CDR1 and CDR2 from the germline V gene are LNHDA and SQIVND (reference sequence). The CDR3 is CASSIQVSTNEKLFF. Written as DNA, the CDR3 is TGTGCCAGTAGTATACAGGTTTCAACTAATGAAAAACTGTTTTTT.

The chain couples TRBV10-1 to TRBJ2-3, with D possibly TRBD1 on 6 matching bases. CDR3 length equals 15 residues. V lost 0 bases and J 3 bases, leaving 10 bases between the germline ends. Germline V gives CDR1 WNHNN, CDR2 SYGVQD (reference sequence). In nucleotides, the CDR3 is TGCGCCAGCAGTGAGTCCGGGACAAAGACAGATACGCAGTATTTT. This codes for CASSESGTKTDTQYF.

The CDR3, as DNA: TGTGCCAGCAGCGGGACAGGAGGGGCCTACGAGCAGTACTTC. Protein product: CASSGTGGAYEQYF. The rearrangement uses TRBV6-1 and TRBJ2-7; 8 nucleotides align to TRBD1. Germline V gene data show CDR1 as MNHNS and CDR2 as SASEGT. With 6 bases clipped from V and 2 bases from J, the junction kept 6 bases outside the gene matches. The CDR3 runs to 14 residues.

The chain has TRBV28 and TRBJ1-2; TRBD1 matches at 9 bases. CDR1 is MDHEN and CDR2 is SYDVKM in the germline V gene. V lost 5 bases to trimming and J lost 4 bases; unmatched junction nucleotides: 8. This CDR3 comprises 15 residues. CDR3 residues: CASSPRQGEGYGYTF. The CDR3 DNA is TGTGCCAGCAGTCCGCGACAGGGGGAGGGCTATGGCTACACCTTC.

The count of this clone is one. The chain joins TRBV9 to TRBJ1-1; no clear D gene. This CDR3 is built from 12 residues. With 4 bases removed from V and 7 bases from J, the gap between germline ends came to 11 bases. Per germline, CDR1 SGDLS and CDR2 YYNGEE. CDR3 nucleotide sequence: TGTGCCAGCAGCTCACCCCTTGGTGAAGCTTTCTTT. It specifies CASSSPLGEAFF.

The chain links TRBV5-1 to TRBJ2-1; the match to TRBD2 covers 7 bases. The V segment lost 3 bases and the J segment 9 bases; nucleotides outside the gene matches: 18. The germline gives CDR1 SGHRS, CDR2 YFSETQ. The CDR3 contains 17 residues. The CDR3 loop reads CASSSLSRLALGSEQFF. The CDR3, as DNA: TGCGCCAGCAGCTCCCTATCTCGACTAGCCCTAGGCAGTGAGCAGTTCTTC.

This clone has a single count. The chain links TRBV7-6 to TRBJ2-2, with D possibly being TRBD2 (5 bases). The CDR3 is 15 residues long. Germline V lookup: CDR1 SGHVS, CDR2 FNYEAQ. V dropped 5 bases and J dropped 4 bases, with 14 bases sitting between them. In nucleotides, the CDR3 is TGTGCCAGCAGCACACTAGTCTCCGGCACCGGGGAGCTGTTTTTT. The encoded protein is CASSTLVSGTGELFF. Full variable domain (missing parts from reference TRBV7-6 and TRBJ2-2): GAGVSQSPRYKVTKRGQDVALRCDPISGHVSLYWYRQALGQGPEFLTYFNYEAQQDKSGLPNDRFSAERPEGSISTLTIQRTEQRDSAMYRCASSTLVSGTGELFFGEGSRLTVL.

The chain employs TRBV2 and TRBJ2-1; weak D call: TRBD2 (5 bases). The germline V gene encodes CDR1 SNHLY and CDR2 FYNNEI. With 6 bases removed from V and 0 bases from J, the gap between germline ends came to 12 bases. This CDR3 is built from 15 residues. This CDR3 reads CASSQSGTSYNEQFF. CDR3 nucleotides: TGTGCCAGCAGCCAGAGCGGAACCTCCTACAATGAGCAGTTCTTC.

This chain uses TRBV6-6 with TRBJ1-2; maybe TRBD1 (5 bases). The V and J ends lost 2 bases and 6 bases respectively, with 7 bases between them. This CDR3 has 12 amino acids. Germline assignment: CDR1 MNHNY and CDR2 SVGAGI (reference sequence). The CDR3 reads CASSYGGNGYTF. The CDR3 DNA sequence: TGTGCCAGCAGTTACGGGGGAAATGGCTACACCTTC.

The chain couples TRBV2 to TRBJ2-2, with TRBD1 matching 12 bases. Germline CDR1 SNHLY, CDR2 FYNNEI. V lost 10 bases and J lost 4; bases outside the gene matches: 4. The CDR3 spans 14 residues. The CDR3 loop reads CATGTGGITGELFF. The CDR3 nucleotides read TGTGCCACCGGGACAGGGGGCATCACCGGGGAGCTGTTTTTT.

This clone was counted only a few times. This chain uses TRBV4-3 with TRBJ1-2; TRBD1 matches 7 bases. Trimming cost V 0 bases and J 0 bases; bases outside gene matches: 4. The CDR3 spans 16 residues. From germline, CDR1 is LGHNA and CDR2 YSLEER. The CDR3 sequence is CASSQDFRGANYGYTF. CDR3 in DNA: TGCGCCAGCAGCCAAGATTTCAGGGGGGCTAACTATGGCTACACCTTC.

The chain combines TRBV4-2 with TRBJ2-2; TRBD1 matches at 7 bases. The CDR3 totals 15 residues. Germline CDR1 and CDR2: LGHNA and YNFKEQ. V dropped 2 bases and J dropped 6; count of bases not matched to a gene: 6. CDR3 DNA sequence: TGTGCCAGCAGCCAACCCGGACAGGCGCCCGGGGAGCTGTTTTTT. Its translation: CASSQPGQAPGELFF.

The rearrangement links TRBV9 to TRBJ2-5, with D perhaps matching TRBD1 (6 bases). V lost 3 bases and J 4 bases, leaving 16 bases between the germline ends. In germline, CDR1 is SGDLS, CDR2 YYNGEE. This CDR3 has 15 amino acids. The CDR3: CASSEGGVGGETQYF. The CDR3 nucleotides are TGTGCCAGCAGCGAAGGGGGAGTCGGTGGAGAGACCCAGTACTTC. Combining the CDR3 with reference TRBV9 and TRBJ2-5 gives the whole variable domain DSGVTQTPKHLITATGQRVTLRCSPRSGDLSVYWYQQSLDQGLQFLIQYYNGEERAKGNILERFSAQQFPDLHSELNLSSLELGDSALYFCASSEGGVGGETQYFGPGTRLLVL.

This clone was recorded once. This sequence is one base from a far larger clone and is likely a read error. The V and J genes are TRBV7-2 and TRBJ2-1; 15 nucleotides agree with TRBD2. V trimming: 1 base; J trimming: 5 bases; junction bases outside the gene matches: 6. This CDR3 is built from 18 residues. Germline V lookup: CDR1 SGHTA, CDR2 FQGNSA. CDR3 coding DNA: TGTGCCAGCAGCTTAGGAGGGACTAGCGGGAGGTACCACAATGAGCAGTTCTTC. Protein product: CASSLGGTSGRYHNEQFF.

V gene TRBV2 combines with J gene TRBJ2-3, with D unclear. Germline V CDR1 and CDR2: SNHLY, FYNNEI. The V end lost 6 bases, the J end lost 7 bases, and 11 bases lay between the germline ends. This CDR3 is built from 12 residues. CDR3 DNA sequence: TGTGCCAGCAGGGACGACTCCCATACGCAGTATTTT. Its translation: CASRDDSHTQYF.

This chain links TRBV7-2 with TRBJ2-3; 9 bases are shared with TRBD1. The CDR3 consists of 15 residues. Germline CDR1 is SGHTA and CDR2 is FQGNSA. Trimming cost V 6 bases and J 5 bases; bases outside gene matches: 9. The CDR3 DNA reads TGTGCCAGCAGTCGCCCCCCGGGACAGGGAGATACGCAGTATTTT. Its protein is CASSRPPGQGDTQYF.

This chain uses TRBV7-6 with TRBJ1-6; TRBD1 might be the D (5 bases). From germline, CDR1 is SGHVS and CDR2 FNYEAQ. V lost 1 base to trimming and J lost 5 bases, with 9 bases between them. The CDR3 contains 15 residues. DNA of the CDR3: TGTGCCAGCAGCTTAGAGGGGCACAATAATTCACCCCTCCACTTT. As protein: CASSLEGHNNSPLHF.

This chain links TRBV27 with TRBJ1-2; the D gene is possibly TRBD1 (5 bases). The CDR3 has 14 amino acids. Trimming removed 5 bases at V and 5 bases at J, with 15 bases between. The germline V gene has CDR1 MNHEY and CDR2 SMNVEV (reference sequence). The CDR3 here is CASSISGGYYGYTF. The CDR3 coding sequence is TGTGCCAGCAGTATCAGCGGGGGTTATTATGGCTACACCTTC.

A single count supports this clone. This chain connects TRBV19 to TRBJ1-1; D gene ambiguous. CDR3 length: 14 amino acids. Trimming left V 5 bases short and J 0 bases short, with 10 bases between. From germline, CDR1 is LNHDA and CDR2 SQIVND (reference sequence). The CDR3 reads CASSGRTVNTEAFF. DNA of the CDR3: TGTGCCAGTAGTGGTAGGACGGTGAACACTGAAGCTTTCTTT.

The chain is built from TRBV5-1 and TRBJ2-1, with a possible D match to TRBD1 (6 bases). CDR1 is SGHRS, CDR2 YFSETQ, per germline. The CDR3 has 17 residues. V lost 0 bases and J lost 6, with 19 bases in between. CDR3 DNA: TGCGCCAGCAGCTTGGACCCCCAATCCGGGACATTCAATGAGCAGTTCTTC. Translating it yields CASSLDPQSGTFNEQFF. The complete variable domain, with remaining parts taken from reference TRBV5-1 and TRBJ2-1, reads KAGVTQTPRYLIKTRGQQVTLSCSPISGHRSVSWYQQTPGQGLQFLFEYFSETQRNKGNFPGRFSGRQFSNSRSEMNVSTLELGDSALYLCASSLDPQSGTFNEQFFGPGTRLTVL.

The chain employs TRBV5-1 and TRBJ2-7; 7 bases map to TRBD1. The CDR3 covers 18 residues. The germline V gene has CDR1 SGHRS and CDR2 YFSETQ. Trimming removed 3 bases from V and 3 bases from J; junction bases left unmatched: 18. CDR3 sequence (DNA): TGCGCCAGCAGCTCGGAACCGGGACAGCGAACTTCCTACTACGAGCAGTACTTC. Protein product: CASSSEPGQRTSYYEQYF.

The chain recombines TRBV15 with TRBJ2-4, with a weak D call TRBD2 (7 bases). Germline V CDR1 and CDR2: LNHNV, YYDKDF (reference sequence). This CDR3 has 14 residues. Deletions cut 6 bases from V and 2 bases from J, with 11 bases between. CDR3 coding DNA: TGTGCCACCAGGGGAGGGGGGACCAAAAACATTCAGTACTTC. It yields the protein CATRGGGTKNIQYF.

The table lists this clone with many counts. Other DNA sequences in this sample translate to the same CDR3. CDR3 amino acids: CASRGEADTQYF. The CDR3 coding sequence is TGTGCCAGCAGGGGCGAGGCAGATACGCAGTATTTT. This chain connects TRBV2 to TRBJ2-3; D remains ambiguous. In germline, CDR1 is SNHLY, CDR2 FYNNEI. V lost 6 bases and J 4 bases, leaving 8 bases between the germline ends. This CDR3 has 12 amino acids.

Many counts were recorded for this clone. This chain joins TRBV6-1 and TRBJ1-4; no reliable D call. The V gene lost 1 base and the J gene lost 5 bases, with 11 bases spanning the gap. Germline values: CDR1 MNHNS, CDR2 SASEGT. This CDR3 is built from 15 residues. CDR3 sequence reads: CASSEGRQENEKLFF. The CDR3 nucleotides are TGTGCCAGCAGTGAAGGGAGGCAGGAGAATGAAAAACTGTTTTTT.

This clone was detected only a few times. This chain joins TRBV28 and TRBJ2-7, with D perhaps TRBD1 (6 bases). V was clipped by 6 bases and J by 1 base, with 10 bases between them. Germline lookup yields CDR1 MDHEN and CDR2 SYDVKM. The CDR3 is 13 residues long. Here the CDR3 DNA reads TGTGCCAGCAGCAGGGGTCCTTCCTACGAGCAGTACTTC. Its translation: CASSRGPSYEQYF. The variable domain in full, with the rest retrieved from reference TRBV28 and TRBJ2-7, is DVKVTQSSRYLVKRTGEKVFLECVQDMDHENMFWYRQDPGLGLRLIYFSYDVKMKEKGDIPEGYSVSREKKERFSLILESASTNQTSMYLCASSRGPSYEQYFGPGTRLTVT.

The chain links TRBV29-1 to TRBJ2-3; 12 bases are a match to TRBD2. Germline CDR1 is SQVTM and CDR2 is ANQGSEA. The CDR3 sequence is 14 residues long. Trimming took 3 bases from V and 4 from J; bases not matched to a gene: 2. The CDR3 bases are TGCAGCGTTGAGACTAGCGGGAGCCCAGATACGCAGTATTTT. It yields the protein CSVETSGSPDTQYF.